These 5 T cell receptor beta chains originate from one sample sequenced in a study of shared clonotypes between healthy human individuals. Measured with immunoSEQ multiplex PCR; TCRdb has only the in-frame clones, and not every one. Among 2 million to 3 million clones listed, around nine tenths were seen once. Input material: naive CD4+ T cells sorted from blood. Subset noted: CD45RA+ positively selected. The receptors stem from a man aged 18-30 years in good health.

This clone appeared a few times. The chain carries TRBV30 and TRBJ1-1, with a tentative D call TRBD1 (6 bases). Germline V gene lookup returns CDR1 GTSNPN and CDR2 SVGIG (reference sequence). The CDR3 spans 13 residues. V lost 2 bases, J lost 3 bases, and 10 bases lay in between. CDR3: CAWSPKGDTEAFF. The CDR3 region has the DNA TGTGCCTGGAGTCCTAAGGGGGACACTGAAGCTTTCTTT.

This chain uses TRBV19 with TRBJ2-1, with a weak D call TRBD2 (6 bases). V was pared by 3 bases and J by 6 bases, with 18 bases between. The germline CDR1 and CDR2 sequences are LNHDA and SQIVND (reference sequence). The CDR3 has 16 amino acids. The CDR3 sequence is CASSIRGGALFNEQFF. CDR3 coding DNA: TGTGCCAGTAGTATTAGGGGCGGGGCCCTTTTCAATGAGCAGTTCTTC.

The V call is TRBV27, the J call TRBJ2-5; TRBD2 aligns across 9 bases. Trimming cost V 2 bases and J 3 bases; bases outside gene matches: 4. This CDR3 has 15 residues. Germline V gene lookup returns CDR1 MNHEY and CDR2 SMNVEV (reference sequence). The CDR3 loop reads CASSLPSGTKETQYF. The DNA for the CDR3 is TGTGCCAGCAGTTTACCTAGCGGGACCAAAGAGACCCAGTACTTC.

This chain connects TRBV25-1 to TRBJ2-3; D is undetermined. The length of the CDR3 is 15 residues. V lost 4 bases and J 4 bases, leaving 15 bases between the germline ends. From germline, CDR1 is MGHDK and CDR2 SYGVNS. The CDR3 nucleotides read TGTGCCAGCAGTGTAGGCGGAAAGCAGGCAGATACGCAGTATTTT. Translation: CASSVGGKQADTQYF.

This clone was detected only once. V gene TRBV2 combines with J gene TRBJ1-4; D is unresolved. Trimming pared 2 bases from V and 7 bases from J, leaving 14 bases between. The CDR3 is 15 residues long. CDR1 and CDR2 from the germline V gene are SNHLY and FYNNEI. CDR3 sequence (DNA): TGTGCCAGCAGTGAATCCCTCCCCCCGATTGAAAAACTGTTTTTT. It is translated as CASSESLPPIEKLFF.